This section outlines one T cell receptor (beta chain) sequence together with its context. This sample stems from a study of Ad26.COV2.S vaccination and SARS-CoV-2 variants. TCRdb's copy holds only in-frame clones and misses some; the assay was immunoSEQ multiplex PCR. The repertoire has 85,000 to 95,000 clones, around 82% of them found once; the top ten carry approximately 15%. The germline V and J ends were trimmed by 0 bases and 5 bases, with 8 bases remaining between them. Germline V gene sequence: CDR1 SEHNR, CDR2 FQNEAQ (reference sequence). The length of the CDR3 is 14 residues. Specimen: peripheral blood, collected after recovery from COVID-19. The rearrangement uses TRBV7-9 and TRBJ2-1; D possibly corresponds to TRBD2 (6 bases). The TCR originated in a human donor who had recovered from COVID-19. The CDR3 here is CASSLAGTHNEQFF. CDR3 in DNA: TGTGCCAGCAGCTTAGCCGGGACTCACAATGAGCAGTTCTTC.